The 24 T cell receptor beta chains reported below all come from one sample, sequenced in a study of T-cell memory formation after mild COVID-19. Using its own MiXCR run on the 5' RACE reads, TCRdb lists one record per CDR3 protein. This repertoire shows tens of thousands of distinct CDR3 sequences, 8% to 10% found once; its top ten account for less than 1.5%. The specimen was PBMCs or a T cell subset sorted from them (not recorded which). These receptors all stem from a man between 18 and 29 years old who had mild COVID-19 (a few samples of this study predate the infection). Cell type and time point are not known.

This clonotype was picked up a small number of times. V usage is TRBV5-1 and J usage is TRBJ2-3; TRBD2 matches at 7 bases. Germline V gives CDR1 SGHRS, CDR2 YFSETQ. V lost 2 bases to trimming and J lost 6 bases; unmatched junction nucleotides: 6. This CDR3 has 14 residues. CDR3 bases: TGCGCCAGCAGCTTAGGGCGGGGGACCGATACGCAGTATTTT. This sequence encodes CASSLGRGTDTQYF. The whole variable domain, filled in from reference TRBV5-1 and TRBJ2-3, reads KAGVTQTPRYLIKTRGQQVTLSCSPISGHRSVSWYQQTPGQGLQFLFEYFSETQRNKGNFPGRFSGRQFSNSRSEMNVSTLELGDSALYLCASSLGRGTDTQYFGPGTRLTVL.

The chain couples TRBV6-6 to TRBJ2-7; D possibly corresponds to TRBD1 (5 bases). Trimming took 6 bases from V and 3 from J, leaving 9 bases between them. Germline V CDR1 and CDR2: MNHNY, SVGAGI (reference sequence). CDR3 length equals 12 residues. The CDR3 DNA sequence: TGTGCCAGCAGCTCCGACAGCTACGAGCAGTACTTC. Translating gives CASSSDSYEQYF.

In its sample, this clonotype was seen many times. The genes are TRBV5-1 and TRBJ2-6; possible D gene TRBD2, 5 bases. This CDR3 contains 15 residues. Trimming stripped 4 bases from V and 4 bases from J, with 12 bases between. CDR1 is SGHRS, CDR2 YFSETQ, per germline. CDR3 residues: CASSKDPGGANVLTF. As DNA, the CDR3 is TGCGCCAGCAGCAAAGACCCGGGAGGGGCCAACGTCCTGACTTTC.

By sample fraction, this clonotype is medium-sized (0.01 to 0.1%). This sequence joins TRBV6-5 and TRBJ1-1; D remains ambiguous. Germline CDR1 reads MNHEY; CDR2 reads SVGAGI. The CDR3 covers 17 residues. The ends were cut back, 0 bases at V and 4 bases at J, with 18 bases in the middle. Here the CDR3 DNA reads TGTGCCAGCAGTTACTCGTATTCGGGGATCGGTGGCACTGAAGCTTTCTTT. It translates to CASSYSYSGIGGTEAFF.

This clonotype has at least ten counts. This rearrangement joins TRBV12-3 or TRBV12-4 to TRBJ2-5, with 8 positions matching TRBD2. The V gene end was trimmed by 3 bases and the J gene end by 7 bases; junction bases not matched to a gene: 10. This CDR3 contains 15 residues. The CDR3 nucleotides read TGTGCCAGCAGTTTTACTCGGGGGGGCCGGGGGACCCAGTACTTC. Translated: CASSFTRGGRGTQYF.

This clonotype was observed a few times. This rearrangement joins TRBV24-1 to TRBJ1-5; tentatively, D is TRBD1 (5 bases). Germline-derived CDR1 and CDR2 are KGHDR and SFDVKD. The CDR3 is 14 residues long. The germline V and J ends were trimmed by 6 bases and 2 bases, with 10 bases remaining between them. The CDR3 is CATSNPGGNQPQHF. CDR3 nucleotides: TGTGCCACCAGTAATCCGGGGGGCAATCAGCCCCAGCATTTT.

This clonotype was seen repeatedly, ten times or more. J is TRBJ2-1 and V is TRBV5-1, with 12 bases aligning to TRBD2. The germline CDR1 and CDR2 sequences are SGHRS and YFSETQ. The CDR3 extends over 15 amino acids. V lost 4 bases and J lost 5; bases outside the gene matches: 4. This chain's CDR3 is CASSPLAGGDNEQFF. CDR3 DNA sequence: TGCGCCAGCAGCCCTCTAGCGGGGGGGGACAATGAGCAGTTCTTC.

The rearrangement joins TRBV11-2 to TRBJ1-4; 7 bases agree with TRBD1. This CDR3 has 14 amino acids. Germline lookup yields CDR1 SGHAT and CDR2 FQNNGV. The V gene end was trimmed by 7 bases and the J gene end by 8 bases; junction bases not matched to a gene: 10. The CDR3 here is CASTDTGANEKLFF. The DNA for the CDR3 is TGTGCCAGCACCGACACAGGGGCGAACGAAAAACTGTTTTTT.

The chain combines TRBV5-1 with TRBJ2-6; D gene unclear. V was pared by 0 bases and J by 3 bases, with 7 bases between. This CDR3 has 15 amino acids. CDR1 is SGHRS, CDR2 YFSETQ, per germline. CDR3 nucleotides: TGCGCCAGCAGCTTGGGAGGCGGTGGGGCCAACGTCCTGACTTTC. Its translation: CASSLGGGGANVLTF.

The V call is TRBV4-1, the J call TRBJ1-3, with D unclear. The germline gives CDR1 MGHRA, CDR2 YSYEKL. The V gene lost 1 base and the J gene lost 4 bases, with 11 bases spanning the gap. The length of the CDR3 is 15 residues. The CDR3 loop reads CASSQAPSQGNTIYF. The CDR3 region has the DNA TGCGCCAGCAGCCAAGCTCCTTCCCAGGGAAACACCATATATTTT.

The chain uses TRBV5-1 and TRBJ2-5; 12 bases line up with TRBD1. Germline CDR1 is SGHRS and CDR2 is YFSETQ. This CDR3 has 15 amino acids. J was trimmed by 7 bases and V by 4 bases; bases with no gene match: 8. The CDR3 loop reads CASSTLGQGAGTQYF. CDR3 DNA sequence: TGCGCCAGCAGCACCCTGGGACAGGGGGCTGGGACCCAGTACTTC.

The chain is built from TRBV7-3 and TRBJ2-2; no clear D gene. The germline V and J ends were trimmed by 4 bases and 3 bases, with 15 bases remaining between them. The germline V gene has CDR1 SGHTA and CDR2 FQGTGA. The CDR3 is made up of 16 amino acids. CDR3 nucleotide sequence: TGTGCCAGCAGCTCCACCCTCCAATTGGACACCGGGGAGCTGTTTTTT. Amino acid sequence: CASSSTLQLDTGELFF. The full variable domain, rest sourced from reference TRBV7-3 and TRBJ2-2, is GAGVSQTPSNKVTEKGKYVELRCDPISGHTALYWYRQSLGQGPEFLIYFQGTGAADDSGLPNDRFFAVRPEGSVSTLKIQRTERGDSAVYLCASSSTLQLDTGELFFGEGSRLTVL.

This clonotype has more than one count but fewer than ten. In DNA form, the CDR3 reads TGTGCCAGCAGCTTAACAGGCTACTATAGCAATCAGCCCCAGCATTTT. This translates into CASSLTGYYSNQPQHF. The gene calls are TRBV7-2 and TRBJ1-5, with D maybe TRBD1 (5 bases). There are 16 residues in the CDR3. Between the trimmed V and J ends, which lost 2 bases and 0 bases, there was a span of 11 bases. The V gene's germline CDR1 is SGHTA and CDR2 FQGNSA.

This clonotype showed up many times. The J gene is TRBJ2-2, the V gene TRBV11-2; D is perhaps TRBD1 (6 bases). The germline V gene has CDR1 SGHAT and CDR2 FQNNGV. CDR3 length: 17 amino acids. The V end was cut by 5 bases, the J end by 0 bases, with 16 bases between. CDR3 protein: CASSTPPGQANTGELFF. CDR3 coding DNA: TGTGCCAGCAGCACCCCACCGGGACAAGCGAACACCGGGGAGCTGTTTTTT.

Ten or more counts support this clonotype. The chain has TRBV20-1 and TRBJ2-7; TRBD2 aligns across 7 bases. V lost 0 bases and J lost 7; bases outside the gene matches: 12. Per germline, CDR1 DFQATT and CDR2 SNEGSKA (reference sequence). There are 15 residues in the CDR3. The CDR3: CSARELAGVLWEQYV. CDR3 DNA: TGCAGTGCTAGAGAATTGGCGGGAGTCTTGTGGGAGCAGTACGTC.

The chain links TRBV7-2 to TRBJ2-3; 7 bases are a match to TRBD2. The germline gives CDR1 SGHTA, CDR2 FQGNSA. The CDR3 extends over 15 amino acids. The V and J ends lost 3 bases and 4 bases, in that order; junction bases with no gene match: 7. The CDR3 sequence: CASSFQTSSADTQYF. For the CDR3, the DNA is TGTGCCAGCAGCTTTCAGACTAGCTCCGCAGATACGCAGTATTTT.

The chain links TRBV28 to TRBJ1-2; maybe TRBD1 (5 bases). This CDR3 is 16 amino acids long. CDR1 is MDHEN and CDR2 is SYDVKM in the germline V gene. The V gene lost 8 bases and the J gene lost 4 bases, with 23 bases spanning the gap. The CDR3 region has the DNA TGTGCCAGCCGACCAACGCGGGGGGGTCGTGGCTATGGCTACACCTTC. Protein product: CASRPTRGGRGYGYTF.

In this sample, this clonotype turned up a few times. V and J are TRBV30 and TRBJ1-1; D might be TRBD1 (6 bases). Germline CDR1 GTSNPN, CDR2 SVGIG (reference sequence). The CDR3 length is 12 residues. Trimming cost V 1 base and J 5 bases, with 8 bases left between them. The CDR3 DNA reads TGTGCCTGGAGTGCGCAGGGGACTGAAGCTTTCTTT. It is translated as CAWSAQGTEAFF. Full variable domain (missing parts from reference TRBV30 and TRBJ1-1): SQTIHQWPATLVQPVGSPLSLECTVEGTSNPNLYWYRQAAGRGLQLLFYSVGIGQISSEVPQNLSASRPQDRQFILSSKKLLLSDSGFYLCAWSAQGTEAFFGQGTRLTVV.

This chain's CDR3 is CASSLGISGGETQYF. The CDR3, as DNA: TGCGCCAGCAGCTTGGGAATCTCGGGTGGAGAGACCCAGTACTTC. The chain carries TRBV5-1 and TRBJ2-5; no firm D call. Trimming pared 0 bases from V and 4 bases from J, leaving 13 bases between. This CDR3 comprises 15 residues. Germline V gives CDR1 SGHRS, CDR2 YFSETQ.

This clonotype was detected a few times. The rearrangement links TRBV3-1 to TRBJ2-3; the D gene is possibly TRBD2 (6 bases). This CDR3 is 12 amino acids long. Germline lookup yields CDR1 LGHDT and CDR2 YNNKEL (reference sequence). V lost 4 bases to trimming and J lost 5 bases, with 7 bases between them. The CDR3 nucleotides read TGTGCCAGCAGCCCGGGAGAAGATACGCAGTATTTT. Translation: CASSPGEDTQYF.

In its sample, this clonotype was seen many times. One end of the junction is discordant with germline, which a read error may explain. The V gene is TRBV12-3 or TRBV12-4, the J gene TRBJ1-2; TRBD1 is a possible D gene (6 bases). CDR3 length: 13 amino acids. CDR3 amino acids: CASSFGDNYGYTF. The CDR3, as DNA: TGTGCCAGCAGTTTTGGGGACAACTACGGCTACACCTTC.

This clonotype turned up a few times. The V call is TRBV11-2, the J call TRBJ1-4; D gene uncertain. CDR3 length equals 14 residues. CDR1 SGHAT and CDR2 FQNNGV come from the germline V gene. V lost 4 bases and J 8 bases, leaving 14 bases between the germline ends. CDR3 DNA: TGTGCCAGCAGCTCCCTTATGTCCTGGGAAAAACTGTTTTTT. Translation: CASSSLMSWEKLFF.

This clonotype was seen a few times. The J gene is TRBJ2-1, the V gene TRBV11-1; D might be TRBD2 (6 bases). V was pared by 2 bases and J by 3 bases, with 14 bases between. The CDR3 extends over 16 amino acids. Germline V CDR1 and CDR2: SGHAT, FQDESV (reference sequence). CDR3 region: CASSLRGAGRYNEQFF. Written as DNA, the CDR3 is TGTGCCAGCAGCTTAAGGGGCGCGGGGCGCTACAATGAGCAGTTCTTC.

The table lists this clonotype with a few counts. The gene calls are TRBV4-3 and TRBJ2-6; maybe TRBD1 (5 bases). Trimming took 4 bases from V and 3 from J, leaving 7 bases between them. CDR1 is LGHNA and CDR2 is YSLEER in the germline V gene. The CDR3 length is 14 residues. This CDR3 reads CASSPGYGANVLTF. Written as DNA, the CDR3 is TGCGCCAGCAGCCCAGGGTATGGGGCCAACGTCCTGACTTTC.